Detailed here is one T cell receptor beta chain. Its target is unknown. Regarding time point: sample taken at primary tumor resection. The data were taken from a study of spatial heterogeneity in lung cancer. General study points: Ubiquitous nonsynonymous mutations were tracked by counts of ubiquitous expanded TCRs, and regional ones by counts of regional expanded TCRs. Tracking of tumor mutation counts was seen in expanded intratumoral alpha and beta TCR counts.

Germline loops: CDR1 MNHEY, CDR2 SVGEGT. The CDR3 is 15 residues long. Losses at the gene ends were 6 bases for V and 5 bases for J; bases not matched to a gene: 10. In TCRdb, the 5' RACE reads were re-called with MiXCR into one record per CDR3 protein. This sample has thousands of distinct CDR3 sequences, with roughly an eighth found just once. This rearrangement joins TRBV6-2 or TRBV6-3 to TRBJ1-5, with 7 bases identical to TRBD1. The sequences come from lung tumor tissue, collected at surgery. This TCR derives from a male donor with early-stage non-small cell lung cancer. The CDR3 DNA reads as TGTGCCAGCAGCTCTAGACAGGGTCTGTATCAGCCCCAGCATTTT. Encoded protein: CASSSRQGLYQPQHF.